The 7 T cell receptor beta chains given below trace back to one sample, sequenced in a study of CD8+ T cells in alopecia areata. cDNA reverse transcribed from extracted RNA served as the sequencing template. Repertoires were generated with immunoSEQ multiplex PCR, while TCRdb's copy carries only in-frame clones and drops some. The data show around 250,000 clones, about two thirds seen once. The sample consisted of CD4+ T cells sorted from blood, taken at week 0. The receptors here all came from a human donor with alopecia areata.

This clone was seen only once. This rearrangement joins TRBV30 to TRBJ2-1; TRBD2 matches at 8 bases. The trim removed 3 bases at V and 5 bases at J, leaving 9 bases unmatched. CDR3 length: 15 amino acids. Germline CDR1 GTSNPN, CDR2 SVGIG (reference sequence). The CDR3 loop is CAWRSPSGGHNEQFF. The CDR3, as DNA: TGTGCCTGGAGGTCCCCAAGCGGGGGCCACAATGAGCAGTTCTTC.

V gene TRBV7-9 combines with J gene TRBJ1-4; 7 bases map to TRBD1. The CDR3 is 16 amino acids. CDR1 is SEHNR, CDR2 FQNEAQ, per germline (reference sequence). J was trimmed by 8 bases and V by 0 bases; bases with no gene match: 9. The CDR3 bases are TGTGCCAGCAGCTTAGCACTGACAGGGAAGCGAGAAAAACTGTTTTTT. This codes for CASSLALTGKREKLFF. The entire variable domain, with the rest obtained from reference TRBV7-9 and TRBJ1-4, is as follows: DTGVSQNPRHKITKRGQNVTFRCDPISEHNRLYWYRQTLGQGPEFLTYFQNEAQLEKSRLLSDRFSAERPKGSFSTLEIQRTEQGDSAMYLCASSLALTGKREKLFFGSGTQLSVL.

The chain carries TRBV6-5 and TRBJ2-5; D is unresolved. Germline V gene data show CDR1 as MNHEY and CDR2 as SVGAGI. The CDR3 runs to 14 residues. Trimming left V 2 bases short and J 2 bases short, with 9 bases between. The CDR3 reads CASSYTRIQETQYF. CDR3 nucleotide sequence: TGTGCCAGCAGTTACACACGTATACAAGAGACCCAGTACTTC.

V is TRBV29-1 and J is TRBJ2-1, with D possibly TRBD1 on 6 matching bases. CDR1 and CDR2 from the germline V gene are SQVTM and ANQGSEA. This CDR3 contains 16 residues. V shed 3 bases and J shed 8 bases, with 23 bases lying between them. The CDR3 bases are TGCAGCGTTGAGGGGGTGACAGGATCCCCTACAGATGAGCAGTTCTTC. This sequence encodes CSVEGVTGSPTDEQFF.

DNA for the CDR3: TGCGCCAGCAGCCAAGCATCCAGGGGCTACGAGCAGTACTTC. Translating it yields CASSQASRGYEQYF. V gene TRBV4-3 combines with J gene TRBJ2-7; a possible D gene is TRBD1 (6 bases). This CDR3 region has 14 residues. With 1 base removed from V and 3 bases from J, the gap between germline ends came to 10 bases. The germline CDR1 and CDR2 sequences are LGHNA and YSLEER.

This chain uses TRBV30 with TRBJ2-2; 7 nucleotides align to TRBD2. There are 15 residues in the CDR3. The germline V gene encodes CDR1 GTSNPN and CDR2 SVGIG (reference sequence). V trimming: 4 bases; J trimming: 0 bases; junction bases outside the gene matches: 5. The CDR3 is CAWTRGVANTGELFF. The DNA of the CDR3 is TGTGCCTGGACCCGGGGGGTAGCGAACACCGGGGAGCTGTTTTTT.

This chain links TRBV4-1 with TRBJ1-5, with D hard to call. The CDR3 length is 13 residues. Germline V gives CDR1 MGHRA, CDR2 YSYEKL. V dropped 5 bases and J dropped 5 bases, with 10 bases sitting between them. The CDR3 DNA follows: TGCGCCAGCAGCAACGGAGGGTATCAGCCCCAGCATTTT. It encodes CASSNGGYQPQHF.